A selection of T cell receptor beta chains follows, all from one sample in a study of response to subunit inactivated influenza vaccine. TCRdb passed the RT-PCR reads through MiXCR, listing each CDR3 protein once. This sample carries roughly 500,000 distinct CDR3 sequences, roughly a quarter of them seen once, and the ten largest clones take 2.5% to 3.5%. These data also featured in a second study, about T cells expressing NK-cell markers.

The sample was CD4+ T cells sorted from PBMCs, taken about 11 days after vaccination. These receptors all come from a man aged 45 to 65 who received an inactivated influenza vaccine. Each CDR3 is given with its conserved first and last residue. A D gene is named only where the DNA matches it firmly. Size is omitted from some rows. Given values are once, few, many or a class for expanded clones.

TRBJ1-1 | NA | few | TRBV10-3 | CAIRRAEGEAFF | TGTGCCATCAGAAGAGCGGAGGGGGAAGCTTTCTTT
TRBJ1-6 | TRBD1 | NA | TRBV28 | CASRDRGLSPLHF | TGTGCCAGCAGGGACAGGGGGCTTTCACCCCTCCACTTT
TRBJ2-3 | TRBD2 | few | TRBV10-3 | CAIRGTPGLAGGPGADTQYF | TGTGCCATCAGGGGGACACCGGGACTAGCGGGGGGCCCGGGGGCAGATACGCAGTATTTT
TRBJ1-5 | NA | few | TRBV28 | CASRTAGRGNQPQHF | TGTGCCAGCAGAACCGCGGGGCGGGGCAATCAGCCCCAGCATTTT
TRBJ2-5 | TRBD2 | few | TRBV3-1 | CASSQGGTSGGNRGETQYF | TGTGCCAGCAGCCAAGGCGGAACTAGCGGGGGGAACAGGGGAGAGACCCAGTACTTC
TRBJ1-2 | TRBD1 | few | TRBV2 | CASKQGKNYGYTF | TGTGCCAGCAAACAGGGGAAGAACTATGGCTACACCTTC
TRBJ1-5 | NA | few | TRBV12-3/TRBV12-4 | CAIGNTGRNQPQHF | TGTGCCATAGGAAATACAGGGCGCAATCAGCCCCAGCATTTT
TRBJ2-7 | NA | NA | TRBV5-1 | CASSLEGGLPEQYF | TGCGCCAGCAGCTTGGAGGGGGGCCTTCCCGAGCAGTACTTC
TRBJ1-5 | NA | NA | TRBV5-5 | CASSSRAASNQPQHF | TGTGCCAGCAGCTCGAGGGCAGCTAGCAATCAGCCCCAGCATTTT
TRBJ1-2 | TRBD1 | few | TRBV10-3 | CAISMTGDGGYTF | TGTGCCATCAGTATGACAGGGGATGGTGGCTACACCTTC
TRBJ2-7 | NA | few | TRBV20-1 | CSAPDSRGYEQYF | TGCAGTGCCCCGGACAGTAGAGGCTACGAGCAGTACTTC
TRBJ2-3 | NA | many | TRBV7-3 | CASSLTGSTDTQYF | TGTGCCAGCAGTTTAACTGGTAGCACAGATACGCAGTATTTT
TRBJ1-1 | TRBD1 | NA | TRBV7-8 | CASSSDRKNTEAFF | TGTGCCAGCAGCTCGGACAGGAAGAACACTGAAGCTTTCTTT
TRBJ2-6 | TRBD1 | few | TRBV10-3 | CAISDPGGAMAGANVLTF | TGTGCCATCAGTGACCCAGGGGGCGCGATGGCAGGGGCCAACGTCCTGACTTTC
TRBJ2-7 | TRBD1 | NA | TRBV25-1 | CASTTGGSYEQYF | TGTGCCAGCACGACAGGGGGCTCCTACGAGCAGTACTTC
TRBJ2-1 | TRBD2 | NA | TRBV11-1 | CASSLAGLAGDEQFF | TGTGCCAGCAGCTTAGCCGGATTAGCGGGAGACGAGCAGTTCTTC
TRBJ2-1 | TRBD2 | many | TRBV12-3/TRBV12-4 | CASSLETLAGGNEQFF | TGTGCCAGCAGTTTAGAGACACTAGCGGGGGGCAATGAGCAGTTCTTC
TRBJ2-3 | TRBD2 | NA | TRBV5-1 | CASSSTRGETDTQYF | TGCGCCAGCAGCTCTACCCGGGGGGAAACAGATACGCAGTATTTT
TRBJ1-1 | NA | few | TRBV6-5 | CASSYRVGTEAFF | TGTGCCAGCAGTTACAGGGTTGGCACTGAAGCTTTCTTT
TRBJ2-7 | TRBD1 | NA | TRBV12-3/TRBV12-4 | CASSLGTAPYEQYF | TGTGCCAGCAGTTTGGGGACAGCTCCCTACGAGCAGTACTTC
TRBJ1-2 | NA | NA | TRBV28 | CATREGPAYGYTF | TGTGCCACCAGAGAGGGACCGGCCTATGGCTACACCTTC
TRBJ2-7 | TRBD1 | NA | TRBV27 | CASSPFGDRGTYEQYF | TGTGCCAGCAGTCCCTTCGGCGACAGGGGCACCTACGAGCAGTACTTC
TRBJ2-7 | TRBD1 | few | TRBV3-1 | CASSQSLTGRAYEQYF | TGTGCCAGCAGCCAGTCCCTGACAGGGAGAGCCTACGAGCAGTACTTC
TRBJ1-5 | NA | few | TRBV24-1 | CATSDLRFRCDQPQHF | TGTGCCACCAGTGATTTGAGGTTCAGGTGCGATCAGCCCCAGCATTTT
TRBJ2-3 | NA | NA | TRBV10-3 | CATKPHGGIETDTQYF | TGTGCCACTAAACCCCACGGGGGTATCGAAACAGATACGCAGTATTTT
TRBJ2-1 | TRBD2 | NA | TRBV7-2 | CASSSWTSGGDEKFF | TGTGCCAGCAGCTCCTGGACTAGCGGGGGCGATGAGAAGTTCTTC
TRBJ2-7 | TRBD2 | few | TRBV11-2 | CASSRGASGGYEQYF | TGTGCCAGCAGTCGAGGGGCTAGCGGGGGCTACGAGCAGTACTTC
TRBJ1-1 | NA | few | TRBV29-1 | CSVAGQIEAFF | TGCAGCGTTGCCGGACAAATTGAAGCTTTCTTT
TRBJ2-1 | NA | many | TRBV20-1 | CSAINNEQFF | TGCAGTGCTATCAACAATGAGCAGTTCTTC
TRBJ2-3 | TRBD2 | few | TRBV24-1 | CATSASGETDTQYF | TGTGCCACCAGTGCTAGCGGAGAGACAGATACGCAGTATTTT
TRBJ2-2 | NA | NA | TRBV16 | CASSQERVTGELFF | TGTGCCAGCAGCCAAGAACGGGTCACCGGGGAGCTGTTTTTT
TRBJ2-1 | TRBD2 | few | TRBV4-1 | CASSLGLGFYNEQFF | TGCGCCAGCAGTCTAGGACTAGGCTTTTACAATGAGCAGTTCTTC
TRBJ2-1 | NA | few | TRBV29-1 | CSVGSSFGEQFF | TGCAGCGTTGGATCTAGCTTTGGTGAGCAGTTCTTC
TRBJ1-6 | NA | few | TRBV7-9 | CASSPETRALHF | TGTGCCAGCAGCCCAGAGACCCGGGCCCTCCACTTT
TRBJ2-7 | NA | few | TRBV28 | CASSNQGLVTYEQYF | TGTGCCAGCTCAAACCAGGGGCTAGTAACCTACGAGCAGTACTTC
TRBJ1-2 | NA | NA | TRBV7-2 | CASSLEPASPYGYTF | TGTGCCAGCAGCTTAGAGCCGGCCTCACCTTATGGCTACACCTTC
TRBJ1-5 | TRBD1 | few | TRBV5-6 | CASSQQGNSNQPQHF | TGTGCCAGCAGCCAACAGGGGAATAGCAATCAGCCCCAGCATTTT
TRBJ2-7 | NA | NA | TRBV4-2 | CASSQSSAVNYEQYF | TGTGCCAGCAGCCAGTCTAGCGCGGTGAACTACGAGCAGTACTTC
TRBJ2-7 | TRBD2 | NA | TRBV3-1 | CASSQEASGTYEQYF | TGTGCCAGCAGCCAAGAGGCTAGCGGAACCTACGAGCAGTACTTC
TRBJ1-2 | NA | few | TRBV5-6 | CASSLRAGNYGYTF | TGTGCCAGCAGCTTGCGGGCTGGTAACTATGGCTACACCTTC
TRBJ2-2 | NA | NA | TRBV6-5 | CASSYAGKNTGELFF | TGTGCCAGCAGTTATGCCGGCAAGAACACCGGGGAGCTGTTTTTT
TRBJ2-7 | NA | few | TRBV5-6 | CASSLSALSYEQYF | TGTGCCAGCAGCTTGTCCGCGCTCTCCTACGAGCAGTACTTC
TRBJ2-2 | NA | few | TRBV12-3/TRBV12-4 | CASSFPRDTGELFF | TGTGCCAGCAGTTTCCCTCGGGACACCGGGGAGCTGTTTTTT
TRBJ2-2 | NA | NA | TRBV7-7 | CASAENANTGELFF | TGTGCTAGCGCTGAGAACGCGAACACCGGGGAGCTGTTTTTT
TRBJ2-3 | TRBD1 | many | TRBV6-6 | CASRTGGTDTQYF | TGTGCCAGCAGGACAGGGGGCACAGATACGCAGTATTTT
TRBJ2-5 | TRBD1 | NA | TRBV24-1 | CATSNPGQGGQETQYF | TGTGCCACCAGTAACCCGGGACAGGGAGGCCAAGAGACCCAGTACTTC
TRBJ2-2 | NA | NA | TRBV6-6 | CASSYSRPGELFF | TGTGCCAGCAGTTACTCGAGACCCGGGGAGCTGTTTTTT
TRBJ2-1 | TRBD2 | few | TRBV20-1 | CSAPLAGAYNEQFF | TGCAGTGCTCCACTAGCGGGGGCTTACAATGAGCAGTTCTTC
TRBJ2-2 | NA | few | TRBV6-2/TRBV6-3 | CASSPRSTSETLIGELFF | TGTGCCAGCAGTCCCCGATCGACGTCAGAGACTTTGATCGGGGAGCTGTTTTTT
TRBJ2-3 | NA | NA | TRBV10-3 | CAISGSRDADTQYF | TGTGCCATCAGTGGAAGCCGGGACGCAGATACGCAGTATTTT
TRBJ2-1 | NA | NA | TRBV6-5 | CASSYSRGSYNEQFF | TGTGCCAGCAGTTACTCGCGGGGCTCCTACAATGAGCAGTTCTTC
TRBJ2-7 | NA | few | TRBV29-1 | CSVSTGTAYEQYF | TGCAGCGTCTCAACCGGGACTGCCTACGAGCAGTACTTC